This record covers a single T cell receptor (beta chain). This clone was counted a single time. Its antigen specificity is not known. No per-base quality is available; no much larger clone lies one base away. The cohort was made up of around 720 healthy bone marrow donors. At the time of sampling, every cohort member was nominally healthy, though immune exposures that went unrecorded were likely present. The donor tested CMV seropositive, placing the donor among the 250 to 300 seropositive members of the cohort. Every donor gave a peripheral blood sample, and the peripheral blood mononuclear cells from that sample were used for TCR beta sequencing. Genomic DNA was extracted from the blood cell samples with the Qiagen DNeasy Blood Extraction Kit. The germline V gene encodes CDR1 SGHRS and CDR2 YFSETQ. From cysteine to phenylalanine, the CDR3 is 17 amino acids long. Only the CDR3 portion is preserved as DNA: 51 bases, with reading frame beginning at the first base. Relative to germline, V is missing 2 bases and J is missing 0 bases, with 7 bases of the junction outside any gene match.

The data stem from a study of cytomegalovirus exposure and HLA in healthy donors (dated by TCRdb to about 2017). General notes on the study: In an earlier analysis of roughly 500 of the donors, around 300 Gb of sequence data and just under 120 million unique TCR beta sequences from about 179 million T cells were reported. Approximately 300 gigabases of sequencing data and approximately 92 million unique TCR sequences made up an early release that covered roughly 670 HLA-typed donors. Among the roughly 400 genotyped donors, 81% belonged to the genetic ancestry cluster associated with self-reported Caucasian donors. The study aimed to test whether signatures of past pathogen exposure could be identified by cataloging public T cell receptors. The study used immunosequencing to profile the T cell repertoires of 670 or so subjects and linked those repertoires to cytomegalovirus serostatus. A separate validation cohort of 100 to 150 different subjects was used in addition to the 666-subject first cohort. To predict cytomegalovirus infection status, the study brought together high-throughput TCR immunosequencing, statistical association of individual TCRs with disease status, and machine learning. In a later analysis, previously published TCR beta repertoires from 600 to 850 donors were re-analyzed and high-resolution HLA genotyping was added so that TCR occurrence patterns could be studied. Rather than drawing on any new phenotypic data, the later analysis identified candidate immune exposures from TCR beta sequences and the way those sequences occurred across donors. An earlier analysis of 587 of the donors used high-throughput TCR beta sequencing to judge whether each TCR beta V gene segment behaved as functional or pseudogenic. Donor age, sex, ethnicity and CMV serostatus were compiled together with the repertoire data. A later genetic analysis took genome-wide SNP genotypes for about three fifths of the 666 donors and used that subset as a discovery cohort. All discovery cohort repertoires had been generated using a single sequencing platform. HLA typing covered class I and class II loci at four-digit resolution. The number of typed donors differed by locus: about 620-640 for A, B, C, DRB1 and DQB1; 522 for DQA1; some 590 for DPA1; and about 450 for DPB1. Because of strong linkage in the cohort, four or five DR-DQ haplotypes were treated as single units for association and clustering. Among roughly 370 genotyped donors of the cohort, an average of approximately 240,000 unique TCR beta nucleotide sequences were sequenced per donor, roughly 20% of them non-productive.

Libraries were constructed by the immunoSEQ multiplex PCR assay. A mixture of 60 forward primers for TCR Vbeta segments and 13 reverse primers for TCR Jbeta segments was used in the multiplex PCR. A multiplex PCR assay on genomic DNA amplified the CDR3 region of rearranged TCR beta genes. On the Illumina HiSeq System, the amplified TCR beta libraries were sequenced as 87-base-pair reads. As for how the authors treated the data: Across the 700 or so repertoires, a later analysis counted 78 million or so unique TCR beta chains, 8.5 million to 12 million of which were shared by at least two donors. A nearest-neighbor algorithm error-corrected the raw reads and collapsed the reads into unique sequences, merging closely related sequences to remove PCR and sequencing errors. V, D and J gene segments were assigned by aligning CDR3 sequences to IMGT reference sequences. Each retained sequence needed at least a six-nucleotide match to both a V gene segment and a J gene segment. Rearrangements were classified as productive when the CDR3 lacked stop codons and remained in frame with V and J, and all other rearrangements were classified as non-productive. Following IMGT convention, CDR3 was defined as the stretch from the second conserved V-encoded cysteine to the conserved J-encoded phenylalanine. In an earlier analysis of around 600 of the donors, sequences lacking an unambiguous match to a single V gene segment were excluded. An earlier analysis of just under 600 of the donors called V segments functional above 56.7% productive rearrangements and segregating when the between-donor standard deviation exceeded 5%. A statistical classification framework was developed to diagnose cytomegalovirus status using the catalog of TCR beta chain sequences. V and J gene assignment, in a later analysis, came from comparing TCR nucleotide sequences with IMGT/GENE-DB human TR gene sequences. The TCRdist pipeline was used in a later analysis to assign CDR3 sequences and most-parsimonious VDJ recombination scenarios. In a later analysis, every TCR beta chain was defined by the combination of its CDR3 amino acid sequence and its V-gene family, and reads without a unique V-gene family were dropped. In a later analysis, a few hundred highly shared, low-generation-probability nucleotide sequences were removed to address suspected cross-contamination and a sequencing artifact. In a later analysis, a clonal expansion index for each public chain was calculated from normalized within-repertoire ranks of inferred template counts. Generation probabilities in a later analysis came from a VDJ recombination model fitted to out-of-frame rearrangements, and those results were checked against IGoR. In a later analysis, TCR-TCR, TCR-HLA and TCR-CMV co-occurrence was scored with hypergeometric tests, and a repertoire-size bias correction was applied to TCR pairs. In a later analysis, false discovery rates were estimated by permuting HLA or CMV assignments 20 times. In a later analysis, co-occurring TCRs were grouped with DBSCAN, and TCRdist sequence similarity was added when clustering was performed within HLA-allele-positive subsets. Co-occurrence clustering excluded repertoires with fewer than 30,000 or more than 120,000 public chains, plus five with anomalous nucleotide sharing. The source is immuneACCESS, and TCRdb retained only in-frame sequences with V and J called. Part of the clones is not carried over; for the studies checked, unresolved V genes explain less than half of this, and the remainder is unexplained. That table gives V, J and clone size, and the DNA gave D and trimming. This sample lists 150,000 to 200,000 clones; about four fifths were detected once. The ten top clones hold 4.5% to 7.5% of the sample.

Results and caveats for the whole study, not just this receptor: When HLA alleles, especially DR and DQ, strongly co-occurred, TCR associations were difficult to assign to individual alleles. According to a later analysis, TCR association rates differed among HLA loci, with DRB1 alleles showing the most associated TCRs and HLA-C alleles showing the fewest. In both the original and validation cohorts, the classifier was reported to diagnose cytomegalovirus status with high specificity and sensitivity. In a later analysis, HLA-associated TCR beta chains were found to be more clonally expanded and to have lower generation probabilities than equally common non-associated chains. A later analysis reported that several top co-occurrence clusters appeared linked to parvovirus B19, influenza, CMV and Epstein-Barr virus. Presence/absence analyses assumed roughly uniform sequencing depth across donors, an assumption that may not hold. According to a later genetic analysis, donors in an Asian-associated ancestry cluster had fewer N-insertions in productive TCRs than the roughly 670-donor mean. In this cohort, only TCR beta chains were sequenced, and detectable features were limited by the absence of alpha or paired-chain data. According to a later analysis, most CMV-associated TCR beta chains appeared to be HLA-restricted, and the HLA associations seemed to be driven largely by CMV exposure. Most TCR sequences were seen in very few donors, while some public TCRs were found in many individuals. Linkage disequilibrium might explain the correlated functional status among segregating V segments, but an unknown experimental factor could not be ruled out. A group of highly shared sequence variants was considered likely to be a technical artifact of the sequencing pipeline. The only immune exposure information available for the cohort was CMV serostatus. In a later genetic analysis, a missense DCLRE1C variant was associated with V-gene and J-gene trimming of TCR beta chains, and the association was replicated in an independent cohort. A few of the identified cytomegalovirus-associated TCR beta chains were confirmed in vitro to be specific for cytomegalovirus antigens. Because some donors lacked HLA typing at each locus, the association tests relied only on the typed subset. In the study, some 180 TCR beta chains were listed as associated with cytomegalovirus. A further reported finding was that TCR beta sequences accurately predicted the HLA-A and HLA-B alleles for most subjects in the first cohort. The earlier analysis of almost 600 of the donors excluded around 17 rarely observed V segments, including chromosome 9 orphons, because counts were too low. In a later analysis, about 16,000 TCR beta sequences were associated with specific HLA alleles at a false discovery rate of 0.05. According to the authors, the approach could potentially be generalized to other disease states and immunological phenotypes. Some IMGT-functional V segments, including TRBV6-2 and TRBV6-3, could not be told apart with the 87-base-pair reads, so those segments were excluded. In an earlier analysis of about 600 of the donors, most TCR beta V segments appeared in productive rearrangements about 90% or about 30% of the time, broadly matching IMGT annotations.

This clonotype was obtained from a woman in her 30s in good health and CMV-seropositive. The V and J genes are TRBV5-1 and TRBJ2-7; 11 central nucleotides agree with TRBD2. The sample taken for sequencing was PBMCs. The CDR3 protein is CASSFPLAGGPSYEQYF. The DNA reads TGCGCCAGCAGCTTCCCGCTAGCGGGAGGCCCCTCCTACGAGCAGTACTTC.